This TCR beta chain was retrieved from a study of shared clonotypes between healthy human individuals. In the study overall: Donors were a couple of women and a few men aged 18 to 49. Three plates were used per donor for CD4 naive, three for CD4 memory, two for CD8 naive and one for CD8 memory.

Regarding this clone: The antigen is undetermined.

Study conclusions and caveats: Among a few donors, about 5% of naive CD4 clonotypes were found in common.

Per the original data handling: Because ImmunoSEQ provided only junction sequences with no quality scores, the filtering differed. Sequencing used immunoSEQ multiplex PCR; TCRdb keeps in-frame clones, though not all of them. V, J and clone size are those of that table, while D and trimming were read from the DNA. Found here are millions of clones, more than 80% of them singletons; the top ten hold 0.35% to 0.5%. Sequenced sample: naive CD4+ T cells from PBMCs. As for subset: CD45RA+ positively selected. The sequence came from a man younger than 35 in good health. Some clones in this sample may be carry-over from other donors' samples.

CDR3 sequence: CASSLRTGSTDTQYF. In DNA, the CDR3 is TGTGCCAGCAGCTTAAGGACAGGTAGCACAGATACGCAGTATTTT. V gene TRBV7-9 combines with J gene TRBJ2-3; the match to TRBD1 covers 7 bases. The germline V gene encodes CDR1 SEHNR and CDR2 FQNEAQ (reference sequence). CDR3 length equals 15 residues. The trim removed 2 bases at V and 0 bases at J, leaving 2 bases unmatched. The full variable domain, its missing parts supplied by reference TRBV7-9 and TRBJ2-3, is DTGVSQNPRHKITKRGQNVTFRCDPISEHNRLYWYRQTLGQGPEFLTYFQNEAQLEKSRLLSDRFSAERPKGSFSTLEIQRTEQGDSAMYLCASSLRTGSTDTQYFGPGTRLTVL.